These 4 T cell receptor beta chains share one sample of origin, sequenced in a study of CD8 T cells in ankylosing spondylitis. One entry per CDR3 protein results from TCRdb running MiXCR on the 5' RACE reads. The table records about 250,000 distinct CDR3 sequences, more than 9% of them present only once. The sequenced sample was blood, either unsorted or a sorted T cell fraction (not recorded which). Receptor source: a male donor with ankylosing spondylitis or in good health (not recorded which).

The chain carries TRBV7-6 and TRBJ2-1, with 11 bases lining up with TRBD2. The CDR3 has 17 residues. CDR1 SGHVS and CDR2 FNYEAQ come from the germline V gene. Trimming cost V 2 bases and J 7 bases; bases outside gene matches: 10. The CDR3 region has the DNA TGTGCCAGCAGCTTAACTAGCGTGGGACTAGCGGCAAATGAGCAGTTCTTC. Protein product: CASSLTSVGLAANEQFF. The full variable domain, in which reference TRBV7-6 and TRBJ2-1 provide the parts outside the CDR3, is GAGVSQSPRYKVTKRGQDVALRCDPISGHVSLYWYRQALGQGPEFLTYFNYEAQQDKSGLPNDRFSAERPEGSISTLTIQRTEQRDSAMYRCASSLTSVGLAANEQFFGPGTRLTVL.

There are many counts of this clonotype. The chain employs TRBV5-1 and TRBJ1-1, with D perhaps matching TRBD1 (6 bases). The CDR3 sequence is 14 residues long. Per germline, CDR1 SGHRS and CDR2 YFSETQ. V was trimmed by 3 bases and J by 8 bases, leaving 17 bases between them. The CDR3 reads CASSSDRGWAEAFF. In DNA form, the CDR3 reads TGCGCCAGCAGCTCGGACAGAGGCTGGGCCGAAGCTTTCTTT.

The chain uses TRBV11-2 and TRBJ2-5; 12 bases map to TRBD2. V was clipped by 5 bases and J by 4 bases; unmatched bases: 14. Germline CDR1 is SGHAT and CDR2 is FQNNGV. The CDR3 extends over 18 amino acids. DNA for the CDR3: TGTGCCAGCAGCCTCAGGACTAGCGGGGCGGTTCAAGGAGAGACCCAGTACTTC. Its translation: CASSLRTSGAVQGETQYF.

This clonotype was recorded at least ten times. The chain links TRBV5-1 to TRBJ1-5; D not resolved. The CDR3 contains 15 residues. The V and J ends lost 0 bases and 4 bases respectively, with 11 bases between them. Germline loops: CDR1 SGHRS, CDR2 YFSETQ. CDR3 coding DNA: TGCGCCAGCAGCTTGGATGGGAATCGGAATCAGCCCCAGCATTTT. Protein sequence: CASSLDGNRNQPQHF.